This TCR beta chain appears in the sequencing data of a study of T cell repertoires in cytomegalovirus infection. Overall study results and limits: CMV-specific HLA-C-restricted TCR beta clonotypes dominated the ex vivo response.

This clonotype turned up a few times. Antigen specificity is unknown. This CDR3 contains 17 residues. From germline, CDR1 is SGHTA and CDR2 FQGNSA. After removal of 5 bases from V and 1 base from J, the junction contained 12 bases not matched to a gene. TCRdb re-called the reads with MiXCR, one entry per CDR3 protein. The table lists a few hundred thousand distinct CDR3 sequences, 15% to 20% of them singletons. The sequenced sample was PBMCs. This chain connects TRBV7-2 to TRBJ2-5; 8 bases line up with TRBD2. The TCR originated in a human donor in good health (CMV status not recorded). Some clones in this sample may be carry-over from other donors' samples. The chain's CDR3 is CASSQLRGRISQETQYF. As DNA, the CDR3 is TGTGCCAGCAGCCAACTGCGCGGGAGGATATCCCAAGAGACCCAGTACTTC.